The TCR beta chain under discussion was sequenced for a study of blood T cell repertoires in COVID-19 (dated by TCRdb to 2020 to 2022). General notes on the study: Samples covering the acute and convalescent phases of COVID-19 were provided by collaborators in the United States, Italy and Spain. The prospective study material was composed of cDNA or gDNA derived from T cells, B-cell-depleted T cells, or PBMCs. The dataset comprised deeply sampled blood TCRbeta repertoires from subjects exposed to, actively infected with, or recovered from COVID-19. A freely available public database, intended as a resource for researchers studying the immune response to SARS-CoV-2, is where the repertoires were released. The samples were drawn from two sources: the first 160 participants of the ongoing ImmuneRACE study, and 1,000 to 1,500 subjects contributed by 6 global collaborators. The sample metadata nearly always contained a de-identified subject ID, COVID-19 status, age in years and sex. Where available, HLA class I and class II types were taken from metadata supplied by the sample provider and were not determined by assay-based typing.

One collaborating source in Seattle enrolled patients while the patients were actively infected and followed the patients over time throughout the course of disease. Whole blood was collected in K2EDTA tubes by collaborating institutions according to the institutions' own protocols. For TCRbeta analysis, collaborator samples were shipped as frozen whole blood, as isolated PBMCs, or as DNA extracted from either sample type. The junction shows trimming of 5 bases on V and 5 bases on J, plus 19 bases between the germline ends. There are 15 amino acids in the CDR3, from cysteine to phenylalanine inclusive. CDR3 DNA is the only sequence kept; it has 45 bases, read in frame from the first base. The germline V gene yields SGHRS for CDR1 and YFSETQ for CDR2. Details on this clone: Its target antigen remains unknown. One base away there is no much larger clone; base qualities are not given.

The immunoSEQ Assay, a bias-controlled multiplex PCR, was used to amplify TCRbeta CDR3 regions from genomic DNA. Under the source paper's analysis protocol: The number of nucleated cells in each sample was estimated by amplification of reference gene primers within the assay. Sequence reads were collapsed and filtered to measure the absolute abundance of every unique TCRbeta CDR3 rearrangement. For each sample, productive Simpson clonality was calculated by taking the square root of Simpson's diversity index across productive rearrangements. The table was pulled from immuneACCESS by TCRdb, which kept in-frame rearrangements only. Such tables lose some clones; where checked, under half of the loss comes from unresolved V genes, and the rest has no known cause. V and J calls and clone size are copied from that table; D and trimming were computed from the DNA. The table for this sample lists nearly 250,000 clones; 86% of them were counted only once. Of the sample, 5.5% to 6.5% is held by the ten largest clones.

Study-level results and caveats: The quantity of clinical and demographic metadata differed by source and by participant and was supplied without curation.

The chain is made from TRBV5-1 and TRBJ2-5, with TRBD2 tentatively as D gene (6 bases match). Material for sequencing was peripheral blood. The TCR originated in a woman of 80 years or more with COVID-19, enrolled during active disease. CDR3 sequence: CASRMGPRDSETQYF. The bases read TGCGCCAGCAGAATGGGGCCCCGGGACTCGGAGACCCAGTACTTC.